This T cell receptor beta chain derives from a study of HIV-infected patients and healthy controls. Findings and caveats of the study: Comparisons were complicated because patients and controls had unequal numbers of distinct sequences.

V shed 3 bases and J shed 0 bases, with 12 bases lying between them. Germline values: CDR1 DFQATT, CDR2 SNEGSKA (reference sequence). This CDR3 has 15 amino acids. Reverse transcription used 500 to 550 ng RNA and constant-region primers for alpha and beta. Each of the alpha and beta chains got its own library through chain-specific third strand synthesis with indices. TCRdb used MiXCR to reprocess the 5' RACE reads, holding one entry per CDR3 protein. This sample carries roughly 7,800 distinct CDR3 sequences, 8.7% of them seen once, and the ten largest clones take around a fifth. As concerns this clonotype: Its antigen is as yet unknown.

Follow-up blood was drawn about 14 weeks, roughly three months, after antiretroviral therapy began. No cell fractionation was done, so the repertoire covers all unsorted peripheral blood T cells. The gene calls are TRBV20-1 and TRBJ1-3; D might be TRBD1 (5 bases). The sequence was obtained from an adult with HIV infection. Sequencing was performed on blood, taken during antiretroviral therapy. CDR3 region: CSARPGTSSGNTIYF. For the CDR3, the DNA is TGCAGTGCTAGGCCCGGGACGAGCTCTGGAAACACCATATATTTT.